Following are 5 T cell receptor beta chains from one sample sequenced in a study of OX40 agonist ivuxolimab in advanced cancers. Assay: immunoSEQ multiplex PCR; the TCRdb copy retains only in-frame clones and omits some. Altogether 50,000 or so clones are present, 91% being singletons, with the ten largest covering approximately 7.9%. Source: CD4+ or CD8+ T cells sorted from blood, taken in a trial of the OX40 agonist ivuxolimab. These receptors were collected from an adult with an advanced solid tumor such as melanoma, head and neck, liver or kidney cancer.

J is TRBJ2-1 and V is TRBV7-9; the D call may be TRBD1 or TRBD2 (5 bases each). V lost 1 base, J lost 4 bases, and 11 bases lay in between. This CDR3 has 15 amino acids. Germline-derived CDR1 and CDR2 are SEHNR and FQNEAQ (reference sequence). CDR3 sequence: CASSLGDGPYNEQFF. The CDR3 nucleotides are TGTGCCAGCAGCTTAGGGGACGGACCTTACAATGAGCAGTTCTTC.

In nucleotides, the CDR3 is TGTGCCAGCAGTTTAGAGGGACAGGGGAGAGTTAATTCACCCCTCCACTTT. Its protein is CASSLEGQGRVNSPLHF. J is TRBJ1-6 and V is TRBV27, with TRBD1 matching over 10 bases. The CDR3 is 17 amino acids. V was clipped by 2 bases and J by 6 bases; unmatched bases: 7. The V gene's germline CDR1 is MNHEY and CDR2 SMNVEV (reference sequence).

V gene TRBV4-1 combines with J gene TRBJ2-7; TRBD1 matches at 7 bases. The V and J ends lost 4 bases and 1 base, in that order; junction bases with no gene match: 4. CDR1 and CDR2 (germline): MGHRA, YSYEKL. The CDR3 has 14 residues. Here the CDR3 DNA reads TGCGCCAGCAGCCCCACAGGGGAATCCTACGAGCAGTACTTC. It specifies CASSPTGESYEQYF.

The V and J genes are TRBV14 and TRBJ1-1; no clear D. The V end was cut by 4 bases, the J end by 1 base, with 4 bases between. Germline V gene sequence: CDR1 SGHDN, CDR2 FVKESK. The CDR3 contains 12 residues. The chain's CDR3 is CASSPTNTEAFF. CDR3 bases: TGTGCCAGCAGCCCCACGAACACTGAAGCTTTCTTT.

The J gene is TRBJ1-1, the V gene TRBV7-9; D remains ambiguous. The V end lost 6 bases, the J end lost 1 base, and 12 bases lay between the germline ends. CDR3 length: 14 residues. Germline assignment: CDR1 SEHNR and CDR2 FQNEAQ (reference sequence). The CDR3 DNA reads as TGTGCCAGCAGAAGCCGAAGGGCGAACACTGAAGCTTTCTTT. It translates to CASRSRRANTEAFF.